Following are 10 T cell receptor beta chains from one sample sequenced in a study of T cell responses to AZD1222 COVID-19 vaccine. Method: immunoSEQ multiplex PCR; TCRdb's copy keeps in-frame clones and lacks some. Of some 130,000 clones listed, about nine tenths are singletons. The material sequenced was peripheral blood, taken on day 0 of AZD1222 vaccination. All receptors come from an adult in good health.

The gene calls are TRBV27 and TRBJ1-2; D perhaps matches TRBD1 (5 bases). V shed 5 bases and J shed 2 bases, with 9 bases lying between them. This CDR3 has 13 residues. Germline CDR1 and CDR2: MNHEY and SMNVEV (reference sequence). The CDR3 spells CASSTEGNYGYTF. CDR3 DNA sequence: TGTGCCAGCAGTACGGAGGGGAACTATGGCTACACCTTC.

The chain uses TRBV7-2 and TRBJ2-3, with a possible D match to TRBD2 (5 bases). The CDR3 is made up of 15 amino acids. Germline V gives CDR1 SGHTA, CDR2 FQGNSA. Trimming removed 0 bases at V and 2 bases at J, with 9 bases between. CDR3 coding DNA: TGTGCCAGCAGCTTAGCGGGAGCCCCCACAGATACGCAGTATTTT. It translates to CASSLAGAPTDTQYF.

The V call is TRBV19, the J call TRBJ2-2, with a weak D call TRBD1 (5 bases). Germline V gene lookup returns CDR1 LNHDA and CDR2 SQIVND (reference sequence). With 2 bases removed from V and 0 bases from J, the gap between germline ends came to 19 bases. The CDR3 runs 19 residues. Here the CDR3 DNA reads TGTGCCAGTAGTATAAAGGCAGGGTTGCCCCCGACGAACACCGGGGAGCTGTTTTTT. This translates into CASSIKAGLPPTNTGELFF.

The V and J genes are TRBV6-2 or TRBV6-3 and TRBJ2-7; D may be TRBD1 (5 bases). This CDR3 is 15 amino acids long. CDR1 is MNHEY and CDR2 is SVGEGT in the germline V gene. Between the trimmed V and J ends, which lost 2 bases and 0 bases, there was a span of 11 bases. The CDR3: CASSYDRQGSYEQYF. CDR3 nucleotides: TGTGCCAGCAGTTACGATAGGCAGGGCTCCTACGAGCAGTACTTC.

The chain carries TRBV19 and TRBJ2-6; no definite D call. The germline V and J ends were trimmed by 0 bases and 0 bases, with 15 bases remaining between them. The CDR3 extends over 19 amino acids. CDR1 and CDR2 from the germline V gene are LNHDA and SQIVND (reference sequence). Here the CDR3 DNA reads TGTGCCAGTAGTATAGAACGGCAAGGCGTCCTCTCTGGGGCCAACGTCCTGACTTTC. This encodes CASSIERQGVLSGANVLTF.

The V gene is TRBV2, the J gene TRBJ1-4; D remains ambiguous. Germline CDR1 SNHLY, CDR2 FYNNEI. This CDR3 is built from 15 residues. Trimming left V 7 bases short and J 1 base short, with 13 bases between. Here the CDR3 reads CASTYSRVTNEKLFF. CDR3 DNA sequence: TGTGCCAGCACCTACTCTAGGGTAACTAATGAAAAACTGTTTTTT.

The chain combines TRBV5-1 with TRBJ2-6, with 7 bases fitting TRBD2. Germline-derived CDR1 and CDR2 are SGHRS and YFSETQ. The V segment lost 4 bases and the J segment 0 bases; nucleotides outside the gene matches: 7. The CDR3 sequence is 17 residues long. The CDR3, as DNA: TGCGCCAGCAGCCTCCGGGGAGGGGACTCTGGGGCCAACGTCCTGACTTTC. It translates to CASSLRGGDSGANVLTF. Variable domain in full (rest from reference TRBV5-1 and TRBJ2-6): KAGVTQTPRYLIKTRGQQVTLSCSPISGHRSVSWYQQTPGQGLQFLFEYFSETQRNKGNFPGRFSGRQFSNSRSEMNVSTLELGDSALYLCASSLRGGDSGANVLTFGAGSRLTVL.

This clone is a singleton in its sample. The chain carries TRBV11-3 and TRBJ2-7; D might be TRBD1 (5 bases). Trimming took off 0 bases at V and 7 bases at J, with 13 bases between the two ends. CDR1 and CDR2 (germline): SGHNT, YENEEA. There are 14 residues in the CDR3. CDR3 protein: CASSLDAGQGEQYF. The CDR3 region has the DNA TGTGCCAGCAGCTTAGATGCAGGGCAAGGGGAGCAGTACTTC.

The chain is built from TRBV10-3 and TRBJ2-2; 9 bases line up with TRBD1. The J segment lost 6 bases and the V segment lost 4 bases, leaving 9 bases of the junction unmatched. The CDR3 sequence is 16 residues long. Germline values: CDR1 ENHRY, CDR2 SYGVKD. The CDR3 DNA reads TGTGCCATCAGTGGCTCCGGGACAGGGTACCCCGGGGAGCTGTTTTTT. Its protein is CAISGSGTGYPGELFF.

V gene TRBV10-2 combines with J gene TRBJ1-5, with a tentative D call TRBD1 (5 bases). V dropped 7 bases and J dropped 4 bases, with 14 bases sitting between them. The germline CDR1 and CDR2 sequences are WSHSY and SAAADI. The CDR3 has 14 amino acids. CDR3 nucleotides: TGCGCCAGCACCGAGGGACTGACTAATCAGCCCCAGCATTTT. Translation: CASTEGLTNQPQHF.